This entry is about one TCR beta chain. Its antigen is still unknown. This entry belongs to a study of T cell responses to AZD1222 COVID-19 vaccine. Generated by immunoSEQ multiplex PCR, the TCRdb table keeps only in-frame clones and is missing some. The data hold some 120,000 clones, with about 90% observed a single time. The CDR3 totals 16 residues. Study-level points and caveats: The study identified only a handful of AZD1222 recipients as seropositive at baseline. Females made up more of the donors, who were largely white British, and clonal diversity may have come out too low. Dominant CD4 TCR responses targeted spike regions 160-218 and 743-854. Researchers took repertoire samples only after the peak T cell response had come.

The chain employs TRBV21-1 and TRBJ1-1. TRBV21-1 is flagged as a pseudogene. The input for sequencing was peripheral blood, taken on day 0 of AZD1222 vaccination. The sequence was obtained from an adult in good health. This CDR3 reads CASSKQTKTGKGQAFF. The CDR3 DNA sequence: TGTGCCAGCAGCAAACAGACAAAAACGGGAAAGGGGCAAGCTTTCTTT.